This T cell receptor beta chain originates from a study of T cell repertoires in cytomegalovirus infection. This clonotype was observed a handful of times. Germline V CDR1 and CDR2: SGHTA, FQGNSA. V dropped 6 bases and J dropped 6 bases, with 15 bases sitting between them. The CDR3 is 14 amino acids. TCRdb ran MiXCR on the reads and lists one entry per CDR3 protein. Of 310,000 or so distinct CDR3 sequences in the sample, about a quarter were seen once. The clonotype was recovered from a human donor in good health (CMV status not recorded). Some clones in this sample may be carry-over from other donors' samples. The chain couples TRBV7-2 to TRBJ1-5; D may be TRBD1 (5 bases). The sample consisted of PBMCs. The CDR3 protein is CASRLDAGFQPQHF. In DNA form, the CDR3 reads TGTGCCAGCAGGTTGGACGCAGGGTTTCAGCCCCAGCATTTT.